This T cell receptor (beta chain) was captured by sequencing in a study of T cell changes during pregnancy in multiple sclerosis. Assay: immunoSEQ multiplex PCR; the TCRdb copy retains only in-frame clones and omits some. The top ten hold around 0.7% of the sample, which has fewer than 50,000 clones, approximately 89% seen once. Trimming pared 4 bases from V and 2 bases from J, leaving 22 bases between. The germline gives CDR1 SGHRS, CDR2 YFSETQ. The length of the CDR3 is 17 residues. This clonotype was sampled from a female donor in good health, enrolled as a control in a pregnancy study. The V call is TRBV5-1, the J call TRBJ2-7, with D maybe TRBD2 (6 bases). Material: CD4+ T cells from peripheral blood mononuclear cells, obtained in the second trimester of pregnancy. The CDR3 reads CASSPGSGRKRPYEQYF. In DNA form, the CDR3 reads TGCGCCAGCAGCCCGGGGTCGGGGAGGAAACGTCCCTACGAGCAGTACTTC.